This is a list of T cell receptor beta chains from one sample in a study of blood T cell repertoires in COVID-19. The protocol was immunoSEQ multiplex PCR, while the TCRdb copy is restricted to in-frame clones and leaves out a portion. The sample consists of about 270,000 clones, around 85% of them appearing once. Sequenced sample: peripheral blood. Every receptor here comes from a woman younger than 45 with COVID-19, enrolled during active disease. CDR3s include the opening cysteine and the closing phenylalanine or tryptophan. D genes are given only for firm matches. Rows give clone size only sometimes, using once, few, many, or a class for an expanded clone.

d_gene,v_gene,abundance,j_gene,CDR3aa,CDR3nt
.,TRBV9,.,TRBJ2-4,CASSVAVGQSLNIQYF,TGTGCCAGCAGCGTAGCTGTGGGGCAGTCCTTAAACATTCAGTACTTC
.,TRBV3-1/TRBV3-2,few,TRBJ1-2,CASSQGVARGKGYTF,TGTGCCAGCAGCCAAGGTGTGGCCAGGGGCAAAGGCTACACCTTC
TRBD1,TRBV15,.,TRBJ1-1,CATSRASGDRAEAFF,TGTGCCACCAGCAGGGCCTCTGGGGACAGGGCAGAAGCTTTCTTT
TRBD2,TRBV14,.,TRBJ2-3,CAGSLPGLAGATIDTQYF,TGTGCCGGCAGCCTACCAGGACTAGCGGGGGCCACTATAGATACGCAGTATTTT
.,TRBV27,.,TRBJ1-5,CASSSFDSYLLNQPQHF,TGTGCCAGCAGTTCCTTTGACAGCTACCTACTCAATCAGCCCCAGCATTTT
.,TRBV27,.,TRBJ2-7,CASSSTGGPYEQYF,TGTGCCAGCAGTTCGACAGGAGGACCCTACGAGCAGTACTTC
.,TRBV5-4,.,TRBJ1-2,CASSRDSNYGYTF,TGTGCCAGCAGCCGCGACAGTAACTATGGCTACACCTTC
TRBD2,TRBV29-1,.,TRBJ2-1,CSAPPSGELYNEQFF,TGCAGCGCCCCGCCTAGCGGGGAACTTTACAATGAGCAGTTCTTC
.,TRBV7-9,.,TRBJ1-2,CASSPRSTGSYGYTF,TGTGCCAGCAGCCCCAGATCTACAGGGTCCTATGGCTACACCTTC
TRBD1,TRBV5-1,.,TRBJ1-6,CASSSTGQGGSPLHF,TGCGCCAGCAGCTCTACGGGACAGGGGGGTTCACCCCTCCACTTT
.,TRBV5-1,once,TRBJ2-1,CASSLIGAEQFF,TGCGCCAGCAGCTTGATAGGGGCTGAGCAGTTCTTC
.,TRBV12-3/TRBV12-4,.,TRBJ2-3,CASTYTDTQYF,TGTGCCAGCACCTACACAGATACGCAGTATTTT
.,TRBV27,.,TRBJ2-5,CASSLMGAIQETQYF,TGTGCCAGCAGTTTAATGGGGGCCATCCAAGAGACCCAGTACTTC
.,TRBV7-9,.,TRBJ2-1,CASSSNRGAPYNEQFF,TGTGCCAGCAGCTCCAATCGGGGGGCCCCCTACAATGAGCAGTTCTTC
TRBD2,TRBV27,once,TRBJ2-3,CASSLSSGPGPDTQYF,TGTGCCAGCAGTCTCTCTAGCGGTCCGGGGCCAGATACGCAGTATTTT
.,TRBV2,.,TRBJ2-3,CASTSSTDTQYF,TGTGCCAGCACGAGTAGCACAGATACGCAGTATTTT
.,TRBV10-2,few,TRBJ1-5,CASSLQGGQPQHF,TGCGCCAGCAGTCTTCAGGGTGGTCAGCCCCAGCATTTT
.,TRBV6-1,.,TRBJ2-1,CASSESTATWMGYNEQFF,TGTGCCAGCAGTGAATCGACAGCTACTTGGATGGGCTACAATGAGCAGTTCTTC
TRBD2,TRBV7-2,.,TRBJ2-5,CASSLGGSGGALETQYF,TGTGCCAGCAGCTTAGGAGGGAGCGGGGGTGCTCTGGAGACCCAGTACTTC
TRBD1,TRBV23-1,.,TRBJ1-1,CASRRNRGAFF,TGCGCCAGCAGACGAAACAGGGGTGCTTTCTTT
TRBD2,TRBV10-2,.,TRBJ2-3,CASSDPFGLAGGSTQYF,TGCGCCAGCAGTGACCCCTTCGGGCTAGCGGGGGGGTCCACGCAGTATTTT
.,TRBV29-1,.,TRBJ1-2,CSGGEDYGYTF,TGCAGCGGAGGGGAGGACTATGGCTACACCTTC
.,TRBV2,.,TRBJ1-2,CASIGGDGYTF,TGTGCCAGCATAGGGGGAGACGGCTACACCTTC
TRBD1,TRBV30,.,TRBJ1-1,CAWSVRQGDFTEAFF,TGTGCCTGGAGTGTACGACAGGGGGATTTCACTGAAGCTTTCTTT
.,TRBV2,.,TRBJ1-5,CASSEAAGYQPQHF,TGTGCCAGCAGTGAAGCAGCAGGGTATCAGCCCCAGCATTTT
TRBD1,TRBV7-8,.,TRBJ1-2,CASSSSPAGGKMGYTF,TGTGCCAGCAGCTCGTCCCCAGCAGGGGGCAAGATGGGCTACACCTTC
.,TRBV2,.,TRBJ2-1,CASSEEGELSSSYNEQFF,TGTGCCAGCAGTGAAGAGGGAGAACTATCGAGCTCCTACAATGAGCAGTTCTTC
.,TRBV29-1,.,TRBJ1-1,CSVDWGGSGEAFF,TGCAGCGTTGATTGGGGGGGCTCGGGTGAAGCTTTCTTT
.,TRBV12-3/TRBV12-4,.,TRBJ2-7,CASSFTQGREQYF,TGTGCCAGCAGTTTTACCCAGGGTCGGGAGCAGTACTTC
.,TRBV9,once,TRBJ1-1,CASSVGLDDIIF,TGTGCCAGCAGCGTAGGTCTCGACGACATAATATTT
.,TRBV12-3/TRBV12-4,.,TRBJ1-1,CASSYREGTEAFF,TGTGCCAGCAGTTACAGGGAGGGAACTGAAGCTTTCTTT
TRBD1,TRBV19,once,TRBJ2-7,CASRAGKGAYEQYF,TGTGCCAGTAGGGCCGGTAAGGGGGCGTATGAGCAGTACTTC
.,TRBV7-8,once,TRBJ2-1,CASSLSGTRTDNEQFF,TGTGCCAGCAGCTTGTCGGGTACTAGAACTGACAATGAGCAGTTCTTC
TRBD2,TRBV7-9,.,TRBJ2-5,CASSLWRGRGSKTQYF,TGTGCCAGCAGCTTGTGGCGGGGGAGGGGATCGAAGACCCAGTACTTC